One sample yielded the 31 T cell receptor beta chains listed below, sequenced in a study of blood T cell repertoires in COVID-19. Assay: immunoSEQ multiplex PCR; the TCRdb copy retains only in-frame clones and omits some. Of around 300,000 clones listed, approximately 87% are singletons. The sample comprised peripheral blood. These receptors all stem from a woman aged 45-65 years with active or convalescent COVID-19.

The chain combines TRBV6-2 or TRBV6-3 with TRBJ1-5; no definite D call. The germline gives CDR1 MNHEY, CDR2 SVGEGT. This CDR3 contains 14 residues. Between the trimmed V and J ends, which lost 5 bases and 1 base, there was a span of 9 bases. CDR3 sequence: CASSSVGSNQPQHF. Written as DNA, the CDR3 is TGTGCCAGCAGTAGCGTAGGAAGCAATCAGCCCCAGCATTTT.

CDR3 protein: CSGLSVNTEAFF. The CDR3 bases are TGCAGCGGCTTGTCAGTAAACACTGAAGCTTTCTTT. The rearrangement joins TRBV29-1 to TRBJ1-1; D unresolved. The germline V and J ends were trimmed by 7 bases and 2 bases, with 11 bases remaining between them. The CDR3 has 12 amino acids. The germline V gene has CDR1 SQVTM and CDR2 ANQGSEA. The full variable domain, with the rest looked up from reference TRBV29-1 and TRBJ1-1, is SAVISQKPSRDICQRGTSLTIQCQVDSQVTMMFWYRQQPGQSLTLIATANQGSEATYESGFVIDKFPISRPNLTFSTLTVSNMSPEDSSIYLCSGLSVNTEAFFGQGTRLTVV.

This clone occurred a few times. V usage is TRBV18 and J usage is TRBJ2-2; 9 nucleotides align to TRBD1. The CDR3 spans 17 residues. V lost 1 base, J lost 8 bases, and 11 bases stayed unmatched. Germline V gene data show CDR1 as KGHSH and CDR2 as LQKENI. The CDR3 nucleotides read TGTGCCAGCTCACCACTATTGACAGGGGGATCACCGGGGGAGCTGTTTTTT. It specifies CASSPLLTGGSPGELFF.

This clone was observed once. DNA for the CDR3: TGTGCCAGCAAAGGGGAGGGCCCCTGGCAGTACTTC. As protein: CASKGEGPWQYF. The genes are TRBV2 and TRBJ2-7, with 7 bases fitting TRBD2. CDR3 length: 12 amino acids. From germline, CDR1 is SNHLY and CDR2 FYNNEI. With 7 bases clipped from V and 9 bases from J, the junction kept 9 bases outside the gene matches. The whole variable domain, filled in from reference TRBV2 and TRBJ2-7, reads EPEVTQTPSHQVTQMGQEVILRCVPISNHLYFYWYRQILGQKVEFLVSFYNNEISEKSEIFDDQFSVERPDGSNFTLKIRSTKLEDSAMYFCASKGEGPWQYFGPGTRLTVT.

J is TRBJ1-1 and V is TRBV6-2 or TRBV6-3, with D hard to call. Germline CDR1 reads MNHEY; CDR2 reads SVGEGT. Trimming took 3 bases from V and 3 from J, leaving 5 bases between them. This CDR3 comprises 12 residues. The CDR3 DNA reads as TGTGCCAGCAGTTATTCGTACACTGAAGCTTTCTTT. This encodes CASSYSYTEAFF.

The genes are TRBV4-3 and TRBJ1-2; D is possibly TRBD1 (5 bases). Germline V CDR1 and CDR2: LGHNA, YSLEER. This CDR3 spans 15 amino acids. V lost 0 bases, J lost 4 bases, and 12 bases lay in between. Written as DNA, the CDR3 is TGCGCCAGCAGCCAAGATCGGGCTGACAGCTATGGCTACACCTTC. It yields the protein CASSQDRADSYGYTF.

In its sample, this clone was seen once. The chain combines TRBV18 with TRBJ1-6; 8 bases map to TRBD1. The CDR3 runs 17 residues. CDR1 KGHSH and CDR2 LQKENI come from the germline V gene. Losses at the gene ends were 6 bases for V and 8 bases for J; bases not matched to a gene: 15. The CDR3 sequence is CASSAGPTGETDSPLHF. In nucleotides, the CDR3 is TGTGCCAGCTCTGCTGGACCGACAGGGGAAACTGATTCACCCCTCCACTTT.

The genes are TRBV7-3 and TRBJ2-1; 8 bases map to TRBD1. Germline trimming cut 5 bases from V and 2 bases from J; bases unmatched to any gene: 2. Germline assignment: CDR1 SGHTA and CDR2 FQGTGA. The CDR3 runs to 14 residues. The CDR3 loop reads CASSPQGAYNEQFF. Here the CDR3 DNA reads TGTGCCAGCAGCCCACAGGGGGCCTACAATGAGCAGTTCTTC.

The V and J genes are TRBV29-1 and TRBJ2-7; 7 bases are shared with TRBD2. Germline CDR1 SQVTM, CDR2 ANQGSEA. The V and J ends lost 5 bases and 4 bases, in that order; junction bases with no gene match: 2. The CDR3 has 11 residues. CDR3 sequence (DNA): TGCAGCGTTACTAGCGAATACGAGCAGTACTTC. It is translated as CSVTSEYEQYF.

V is TRBV7-9 and J is TRBJ2-1, with D uncertain. CDR1 and CDR2 from the germline V gene are SEHNR and FQNEAQ (reference sequence). Trimming removed 4 bases at V and 0 bases at J, with 10 bases between. This CDR3 contains 15 residues. The CDR3 DNA is TGTGCCAGCAGCTCTGACTGGCTCTCCTACAATGAGCAGTTCTTC. This sequence encodes CASSSDWLSYNEQFF.

The chain combines TRBV5-1 with TRBJ1-5, with a weak D call TRBD1 (6 bases). This CDR3 has 14 amino acids. The germline CDR1 and CDR2 sequences are SGHRS and YFSETQ. With 4 bases removed from V and 4 bases from J, the gap between germline ends came to 12 bases. CDR3 in DNA: TGCGCCAGCAGCCTGGAGGGGGGGAATCAGCCCCAGCATTTT. Residues: CASSLEGGNQPQHF.

This clone has just one count. The rearrangement joins TRBV2 to TRBJ1-5; possible D gene TRBD1, 6 bases. The CDR3 is 14 residues long. Trimming left V 7 bases short and J 4 bases short, with 14 bases between. The germline V gene has CDR1 SNHLY and CDR2 FYNNEI. The CDR3 nucleotides read TGTGCCAGCACCTCATTGGACAGTAATCAGCCCCAGCATTTT. This translates into CASTSLDSNQPQHF. The full variable domain, rest sourced from reference TRBV2 and TRBJ1-5, is EPEVTQTPSHQVTQMGQEVILRCVPISNHLYFYWYRQILGQKVEFLVSFYNNEISEKSEIFDDQFSVERPDGSNFTLKIRSTKLEDSAMYFCASTSLDSNQPQHFGDGTRLSIL.

The chain uses TRBV9 and TRBJ1-5, with D tentatively TRBD1 (6 bases). V was clipped by 4 bases and J by 7 bases, with 21 bases between them. The CDR3 length is 16 residues. CDR1 is SGDLS and CDR2 is YYNGEE in the germline V gene. CDR3 sequence: CASSSRGGNGYQPQHF. Written as DNA, the CDR3 is TGTGCCAGCAGCTCAAGGGGGGGGAACGGATACCAGCCCCAGCATTTT. Full variable domain (remainder filled in from reference TRBV9 and TRBJ1-5): DSGVTQTPKHLITATGQRVTLRCSPRSGDLSVYWYQQSLDQGLQFLIQYYNGEERAKGNILERFSAQQFPDLHSELNLSSLELGDSALYFCASSSRGGNGYQPQHFGDGTRLSIL.

The chain links TRBV10-3 to TRBJ1-2; D gene uncertain. This CDR3 has 13 amino acids. Germline lookup yields CDR1 ENHRY and CDR2 SYGVKD. Trimming stripped 3 bases from V and 0 bases from J, with 5 bases between. The CDR3 nucleotides are TGTGCCATCAGTGAAGTAGCTAACTATGGCTACACCTTC. It is translated as CAISEVANYGYTF.

This chain links TRBV28 with TRBJ2-7, with TRBD2 matching 11 bases. The CDR3 runs 16 residues. Germline CDR1 is MDHEN and CDR2 is SYDVKM. The trim removed 3 bases at V and 4 bases at J, leaving 8 bases unmatched. The chain's CDR3 is CASSFLGVAGGYEQYF. Written as DNA, the CDR3 is TGTGCCAGCAGTTTCCTTGGGGTAGCGGGAGGGTACGAGCAGTACTTC.

This clone was seen once. The genes are TRBV20-1 and TRBJ1-1; 7 bases match TRBD1. The germline V gene has CDR1 DFQATT and CDR2 SNEGSKA (reference sequence). Unmatched junction bases numbered 8, after V lost 3 bases and J lost 1 base. The CDR3 consists of 15 residues. This CDR3 reads CSASSGGQKNTEAFF. CDR3 sequence (DNA): TGCAGTGCTAGTTCCGGGGGACAGAAGAACACTGAAGCTTTCTTT.

The chain has TRBV20-1 and TRBJ1-2; D is ambiguous. The CDR3 runs 12 residues. Germline V gives CDR1 DFQATT, CDR2 SNEGSKA (reference sequence). Trimming removed 3 bases from V and 7 bases from J, with 12 bases in between. CDR3 nucleotide sequence: TGCAGTGCTAGTTTCCAGAATACTGGCTACACCTTC. Translating it yields CSASFQNTGYTF.

The chain couples TRBV5-6 to TRBJ2-7; D may be TRBD2 (5 bases). Trimming cost V 4 bases and J 5 bases, with 16 bases left between them. Germline V gives CDR1 SGHDT, CDR2 YYEEEE. The CDR3 has 14 residues. In DNA form, the CDR3 reads TGTGCCAGCAGCGGGGAACTAGGGCGGGACGAGCAGTACTTC. Translation: CASSGELGRDEQYF.

The chain carries TRBV19 and TRBJ2-6; 10 bases agree with TRBD2. This CDR3 has 18 amino acids. Per germline, CDR1 LNHDA and CDR2 SQIVND (reference sequence). J gave up 0 bases and V 6 bases, and 8 bases lay outside the gene matches. The CDR3: CASSQMLAGDSGANVLTF. The CDR3 DNA sequence: TGTGCCAGTAGCCAGATGCTAGCGGGGGACTCTGGGGCCAACGTCCTGACTTTC.

This sequence joins TRBV19 and TRBJ2-4; 9 positions agree with TRBD1. Unmatched junction bases numbered 13, after V lost 4 bases and J lost 0 bases. The CDR3 has 19 amino acids. The germline CDR1 and CDR2 sequences are LNHDA and SQIVND (reference sequence). Here the CDR3 reads CASSTLGTGFVSAKNIQYF. The DNA of the CDR3 is TGTGCCAGTAGTACCCTTGGGACAGGGTTTGTGTCAGCCAAAAACATTCAGTACTTC.

The V and J genes are TRBV5-3 and TRBJ1-1; D gene ambiguous. TRBV5-3 is known as an ORF, though its function is uncertain. The CDR3 is 13 residues long. With 0 bases removed from V and 1 base from J, the gap between germline ends came to 4 bases. CDR3 DNA sequence: TGTGCCAGAAGCTTGGCAGGGAACACTGAAGCTTTCTTT. The encoded protein is CARSLAGNTEAFF.

J is TRBJ2-3 and V is TRBV24-1, with a weak D call TRBD1 (5 bases). Trimming stripped 3 bases from V and 4 bases from J, with 10 bases between. Germline V CDR1 and CDR2: KGHDR, SFDVKD. The CDR3 contains 14 residues. CDR3 sequence: CATSDRTSADTQYF. The DNA of the CDR3 is TGTGCCACCAGTGATAGGACATCAGCAGATACGCAGTATTTT.

The rearrangement joins TRBV7-9 to TRBJ2-7; 15 bases line up with TRBD2. The CDR3 totals 18 residues. Germline lookup yields CDR1 SEHNR and CDR2 FQNEAQ (reference sequence). Germline trimming cut 5 bases from V and 2 bases from J; bases unmatched to any gene: 10. CDR3 sequence (DNA): TGTGCCAGCAGCCCCTTTGGGACTAGCGGGGGGATACCCTACGAGCAGTACTTC. Its protein product is CASSPFGTSGGIPYEQYF.

V and J are TRBV29-1 and TRBJ1-2, with 10 nucleotides matching TRBD1. J was trimmed by 7 bases and V by 6 bases; bases with no gene match: 2. In germline, CDR1 is SQVTM, CDR2 ANQGSEA. The CDR3 extends over 11 amino acids. The CDR3 sequence: CSVDRGPGYTF. DNA for the CDR3: TGCAGCGTCGACAGGGGGCCTGGCTACACCTTC.

This sequence joins TRBV19 and TRBJ1-6; D might be TRBD1 (6 bases). V was trimmed by 1 base and J by 9 bases, leaving 16 bases between them. This CDR3 is 16 amino acids long. The germline V gene encodes CDR1 LNHDA and CDR2 SQIVND (reference sequence). The CDR3 here is CASSIALQGYGSPLHF. The CDR3 DNA reads as TGTGCCAGTAGTATAGCTCTACAGGGTTATGGTTCACCCCTCCACTTT.

This chain joins TRBV2 and TRBJ1-4; 7 nucleotides match TRBD1. V was pared by 8 bases and J by 7 bases, with 13 bases of the junction left unmatched. In germline, CDR1 is SNHLY, CDR2 FYNNEI. The CDR3 is 15 amino acids. CDR3 amino acids: CASALTRGLGEKLFF. CDR3 DNA: TGTGCCAGCGCCTTGACGAGGGGGCTTGGTGAAAAACTGTTTTTT.

The chain uses TRBV4-3 and TRBJ2-1; maybe TRBD2 (6 bases). This CDR3 is 16 amino acids long. The V gene's germline CDR1 is LGHNA and CDR2 YSLEER. V lost 4 bases to trimming and J lost 0 bases, with 13 bases between them. The CDR3 protein is CASSPGTGSSYNEQFF. The CDR3 bases are TGCGCCAGCAGCCCGGGGACTGGGAGCTCCTACAATGAGCAGTTCTTC.

This chain uses TRBV3-1 (or the pseudogene TRBV3-2) with TRBJ1-6, with D unclear. Trimming took 5 bases from V and 9 from J, leaving 17 bases between them. CDR3 size: 15 residues. In germline, CDR1 is LGHDT, CDR2 YNNKEL (reference sequence). DNA of the CDR3: TGTGCCAGCAGCGTAGCAGGAGGCACGGGTTCACCCCTCCACTTT. This gives the protein CASSVAGGTGSPLHF.

The chain uses TRBV9 and TRBJ1-1; D might be TRBD1 (5 bases). The V gene's germline CDR1 is SGDLS and CDR2 YYNGEE. The CDR3 totals 15 residues. The V gene lost 3 bases and the J gene lost 2 bases, with 14 bases spanning the gap. The DNA for the CDR3 is TGTGCCAGCAGCGCCCATCAGGGCGCTAACACTGAAGCTTTCTTT. It specifies CASSAHQGANTEAFF.

This chain uses TRBV5-1 with TRBJ2-7; TRBD2 matches 7 bases. Trimming took 0 bases from V and 6 from J; bases not matched to a gene: 9. The CDR3 consists of 15 residues. From germline, CDR1 is SGHRS and CDR2 YFSETQ. The CDR3 spells CASSLGRTVAGEQYF. The CDR3 coding sequence is TGCGCCAGCAGCTTGGGTCGGACGGTAGCGGGCGAGCAGTACTTC.

V and J are TRBV27 and TRBJ1-1, with D hard to call. Trimming left V 0 bases short and J 4 bases short, with 9 bases between. The CDR3 spans 14 residues. Germline V gives CDR1 MNHEY, CDR2 SMNVEV (reference sequence). For the CDR3, the DNA is TGTGCCAGCAGTTTATCTCGGGGTGCCACTGAAGCTTTCTTT. Protein: CASSLSRGATEAFF.